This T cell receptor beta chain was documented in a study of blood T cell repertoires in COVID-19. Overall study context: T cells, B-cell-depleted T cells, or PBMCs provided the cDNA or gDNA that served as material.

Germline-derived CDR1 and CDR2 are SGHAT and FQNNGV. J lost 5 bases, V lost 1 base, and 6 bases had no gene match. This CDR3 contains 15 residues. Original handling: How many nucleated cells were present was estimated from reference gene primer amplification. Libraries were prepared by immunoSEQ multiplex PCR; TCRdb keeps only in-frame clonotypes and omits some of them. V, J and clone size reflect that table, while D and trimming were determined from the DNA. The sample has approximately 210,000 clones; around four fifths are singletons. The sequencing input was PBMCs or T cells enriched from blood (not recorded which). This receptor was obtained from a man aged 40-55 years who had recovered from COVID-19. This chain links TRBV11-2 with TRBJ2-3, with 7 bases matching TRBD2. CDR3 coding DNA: TGTGCCAGCAGCTTAGGCGGGAGCGCGGGAGATACGCAGTATTTT. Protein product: CASSLGGSAGDTQYF.